Shown below are 9 T cell receptor beta chains from a single sample sequenced in a study of CD8+ T cells in alopecia areata. Sequencing used cDNA as its template, made by extracting RNA and reverse transcribing it. Here immunoSEQ multiplex PCR was the method, and the copy in TCRdb shows in-frame clones only, minus some. Recorded here are around 3,200 clones, none singletons. Material: lesional skin. Every receptor here comes from a C3H/HeJ mouse with alopecia areata. For the strain, the MHC haplotype given is H2-k.

Comment on this clone: This sequence is one base from a far larger clone and is likely a read error. Mouse gene names and germline throughout. The read finishes 4 residues shy of the CDR3 end, and the germline J gene is used to complete it. This chain uses TRBV16 with TRBJ2-1, with 12 bases identical to TRBD1. Per germline, CDR1 SGHSA and CDR2 FRNQAP. The CDR3 is 16 residues long. CDR3 DNA, as far as it was read: TGTGCCAGCAGCTCATCCGGGACAGGGGGCTTTGCT. Its translation: CASSSSGTGGFA. The CDR3 as a whole reads CASSSSGTGGFAEQFF.

This clone was seen at least ten times. The gene names here belong to mouse. The read halts 4 residues ahead of the CDR3 end, with the missing end drawn from the germline J gene. The genes are TRBV13-3 and TRBJ1-4; D gene uncertain. Trimming stripped 0 bases from V and 4 bases from J, with 4 bases between. From germline, CDR1 is NNHDY and CDR2 SYVADS. The CDR3 loop spans 13 amino acids. This CDR3 is CASSDDSNERLFF. CDR3 DNA (partial): TGTGCCAGCAGTGATGACAGCAACGAA.

Ten or more counts support this clone. The listed genes are named as in mouse. With the read ending 4 residues before the CDR3 end, the germline J gene is used to fill in that end. The chain has TRBV19 and TRBJ1-4; D is ambiguous. CDR3 length equals 13 residues. CDR1 is FNHDT and CDR2 is SITEND in the germline V gene (reference sequence). The ends were cut back, 3 bases at V and 0 bases at J, with 3 bases in the middle. The sequenced CDR3 bases are TGTGCCAGCAGTAACATTTCCAACGAA. Amino acid sequence: CASSNISNE. The whole CDR3 sequence is CASSNISNERLFF.

This clone was observed a handful of times. Mouse names are used for the genes. The read terminates 4 residues ahead of where the CDR3 ends, so the germline J gene completes it. The chain carries TRBV13-3 and TRBJ1-1; 10 bases align to TRBD1. This CDR3 is built from 15 residues. Per germline, CDR1 NNHDY and CDR2 SYVADS. The trim removed 5 bases at V and 1 base at J, leaving 5 bases unmatched. CDR3 loop: CASRDRGPRNTEVFF. Incomplete CDR3 DNA: TGTGCCAGCAGAGACAGGGGGCCGAGGAACACA.

Ten or more counts support this clone. Gene names are mouse gene names. The CDR3 end falls 4 residues outside the read, so it is completed with the germline J gene. This rearrangement joins TRBV16 to TRBJ2-3; TRBD1 matches 9 bases. CDR3 size: 16 residues. Germline V CDR1 and CDR2: SGHSA, FRNQAP. V lost 4 bases and J lost 1; bases outside the gene matches: 6. The CDR3 bases that were read are TGTGCAAGCAGCTATCCACAGGGGGCGCGTGCAGAA. Residues: CASSYPQGARAE. The entire CDR3 is CASSYPQGARAETLYF.

Sample share makes this clone medium-sized (0.01 to 0.1%). TCRdb's protein sequence differs at residue 12 from the translated DNA; the protein presented here follows the DNA. Germline and genes here are mouse. The missing CDR3 end, 3 residues past where the read stops, is filled in from the germline J gene. The chain joins TRBV19 to TRBJ1-3; TRBD1 might be the D (6 bases). The CDR3 has 15 residues. With 4 bases removed from V and 1 base from J, the gap between germline ends came to 12 bases. Germline CDR1 and CDR2: FNHDT and SITEND (reference sequence). CDR3 region: CASSLVDRSGNTLYF. CDR3 DNA (partial): TGTGCCAGCAGTCTCGTAGACAGGTCTGGAAATACG. The complete variable domain, with remaining parts taken from reference TRBV19 and TRBJ1-3, reads GGIITQTPKFLIGQEGQKLTLKCQQNFNHDTMYWYRQDSGKGLRLIYYSITENDLQKGDLSEGYDASREKKSSFSLTVTSAQKNEMAVFLCASSLVDRSGNTLYFGEGSRLIVV.

This clone was seen ten or more times. Here the gene names and germline are mouse. The observed sequence ends 4 residues before the CDR3 terminus, with the missing tail filled in from the germline J gene. The chain uses TRBV13-1 and TRBJ2-1; 11 positions match TRBD2. The length of the CDR3 is 15 residues. V gave up 2 bases and J gave up 3 bases; unmatched junction bases: 1. Germline values: CDR1 NSHNY, CDR2 SYGAGN. CDR3 protein: CASSEGLGVYAEQFF. CDR3 DNA (partial): TGTGCCAGCAGTGAGGGACTGGGGGTCTATGCT.

This clone has at least ten counts. Mouse gene names and germline throughout. The CDR3 DNA, read in part, is TGTGCCAGCAGCCAAGATGGGGACAGGGGGCGGGCT. It encodes CASSQDGDRGRA. In full, the CDR3 reads CASSQDGDRGRAEQFF. The chain uses TRBV5 and TRBJ2-1, with TRBD1 matching 12 bases. The CDR3 extends 4 residues past the end of the read, so its final part is completed from the germline J gene. Germline V gene data show CDR1 as LGHNA and CDR2 as YNLKQL (reference sequence). This CDR3 contains 16 residues.

As regards this clone: The genes and germline here are from mouse. The CDR3 end lies 4 residues beyond the end of the read and is filled in from the germline J gene. The chain uses TRBV13-3 and TRBJ2-4, with D possibly being TRBD1 (5 bases). The CDR3 contains 13 residues. From germline, CDR1 is NNHDY and CDR2 SYVADS. V lost 10 bases to trimming and J lost 0 bases, with 12 bases between them. CDR3 DNA (partial): TGTGCCTTCAGTGACAGAAGTCAAAAC. This gives the protein CAFSDRSQN. The complete CDR3 sequence is CAFSDRSQNTLYF.